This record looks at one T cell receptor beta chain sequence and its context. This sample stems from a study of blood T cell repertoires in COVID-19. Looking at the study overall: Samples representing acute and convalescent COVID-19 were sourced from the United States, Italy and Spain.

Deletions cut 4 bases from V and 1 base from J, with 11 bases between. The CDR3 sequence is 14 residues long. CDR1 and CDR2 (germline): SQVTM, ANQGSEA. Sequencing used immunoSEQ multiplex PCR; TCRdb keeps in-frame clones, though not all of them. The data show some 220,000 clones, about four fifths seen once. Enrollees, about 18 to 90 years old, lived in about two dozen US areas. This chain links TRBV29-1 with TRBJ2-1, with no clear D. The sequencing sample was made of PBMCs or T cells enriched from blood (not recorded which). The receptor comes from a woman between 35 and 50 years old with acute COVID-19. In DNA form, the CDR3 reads TGCAGCGTTGTAATCTCCCCTTCCTACAATGAGCAGTTCTTC. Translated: CSVVISPSYNEQFF.